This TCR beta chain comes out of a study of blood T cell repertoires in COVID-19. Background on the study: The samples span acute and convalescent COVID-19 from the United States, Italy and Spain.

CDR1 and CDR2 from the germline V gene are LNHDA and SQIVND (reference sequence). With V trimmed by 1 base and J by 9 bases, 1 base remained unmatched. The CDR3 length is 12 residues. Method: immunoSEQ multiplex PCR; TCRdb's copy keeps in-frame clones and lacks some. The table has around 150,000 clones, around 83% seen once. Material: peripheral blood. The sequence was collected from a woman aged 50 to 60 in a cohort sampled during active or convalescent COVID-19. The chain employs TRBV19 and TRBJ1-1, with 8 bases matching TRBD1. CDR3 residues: CASSIGQGQAFF. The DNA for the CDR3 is TGTGCCAGTAGTATAGGACAGGGGCAAGCTTTCTTT.